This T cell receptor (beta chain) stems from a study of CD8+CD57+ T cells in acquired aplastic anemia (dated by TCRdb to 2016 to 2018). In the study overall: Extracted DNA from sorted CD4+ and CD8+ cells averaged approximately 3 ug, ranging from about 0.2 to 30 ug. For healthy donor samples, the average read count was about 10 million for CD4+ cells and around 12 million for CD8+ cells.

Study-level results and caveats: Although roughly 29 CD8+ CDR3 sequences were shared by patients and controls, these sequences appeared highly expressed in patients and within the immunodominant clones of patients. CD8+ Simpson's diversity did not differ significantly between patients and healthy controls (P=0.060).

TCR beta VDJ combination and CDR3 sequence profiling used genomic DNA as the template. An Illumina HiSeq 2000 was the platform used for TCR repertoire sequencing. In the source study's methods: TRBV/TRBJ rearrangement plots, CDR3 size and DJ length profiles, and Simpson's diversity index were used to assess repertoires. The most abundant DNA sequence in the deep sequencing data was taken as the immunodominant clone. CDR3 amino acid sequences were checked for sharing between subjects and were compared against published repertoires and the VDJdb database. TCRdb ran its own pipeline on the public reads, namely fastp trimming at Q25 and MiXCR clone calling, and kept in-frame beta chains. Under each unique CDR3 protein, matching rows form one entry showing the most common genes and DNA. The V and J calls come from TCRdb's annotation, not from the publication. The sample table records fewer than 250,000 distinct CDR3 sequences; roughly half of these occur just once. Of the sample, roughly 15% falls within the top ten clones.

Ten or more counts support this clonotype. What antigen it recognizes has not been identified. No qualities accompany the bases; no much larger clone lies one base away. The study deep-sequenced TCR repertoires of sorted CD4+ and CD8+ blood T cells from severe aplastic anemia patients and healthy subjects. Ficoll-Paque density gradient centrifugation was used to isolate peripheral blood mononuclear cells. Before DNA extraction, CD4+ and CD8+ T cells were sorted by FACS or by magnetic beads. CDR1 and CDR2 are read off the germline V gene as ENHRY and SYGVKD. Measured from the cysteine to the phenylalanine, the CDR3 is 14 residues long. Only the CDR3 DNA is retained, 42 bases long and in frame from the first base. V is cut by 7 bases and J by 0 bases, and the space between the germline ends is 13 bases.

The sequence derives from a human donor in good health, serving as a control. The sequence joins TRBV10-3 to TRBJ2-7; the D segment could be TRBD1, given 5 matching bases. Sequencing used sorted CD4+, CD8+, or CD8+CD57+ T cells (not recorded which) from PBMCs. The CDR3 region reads CAITPGFTSYEQYF. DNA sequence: TGTGCCATCACTCCAGGGTTTACCTCCTACGAGCAGTACTTC.